Listed here are 17 T cell receptor beta chains from one sample, sequenced in a study of T cell repertoires in cytomegalovirus infection. TCRdb used MiXCR to reprocess the reads, holding one entry per CDR3 protein. Of about 270,000 distinct CDR3 sequences in the sample, 22% were seen once. Their cognate antigens are unknown. The sample in question was cultured PBMCs, obtained from culture after CMV antigen stimulation. The source is a human donor in good health (CMV status not recorded). Some clones in this sample may be carry-over from other donors' samples.

This clonotype was observed a handful of times. Here the CDR3 reads CASSSRGTSGRTYNEQFF. The DNA for the CDR3 is TGCGCCAGCAGCTCCAGGGGGACTAGCGGGAGGACCTACAATGAGCAGTTCTTC. The gene calls are TRBV5-1 and TRBJ2-1; 15 nucleotides align to TRBD2. This CDR3 is built from 18 residues. Per germline, CDR1 SGHRS and CDR2 YFSETQ. V lost 3 bases to trimming and J lost 2 bases; unmatched junction nucleotides: 6.

This chain joins TRBV20-1 and TRBJ2-2; tentative D call: TRBD2 (5 bases). Germline loops: CDR1 DFQATT, CDR2 SNEGSKA (reference sequence). Trimming pared 5 bases from V and 1 base from J, leaving 5 bases between. The CDR3 is 12 amino acids. The CDR3 DNA sequence: TGCAGTGCTGAGGGGAACACCGGGGAGCTGTTTTTT. This gives the protein CSAEGNTGELFF.

The chain uses TRBV19 and TRBJ2-1; D not certain. Germline V gene data show CDR1 as LNHDA and CDR2 as SQIVND (reference sequence). Trimming stripped 3 bases from V and 4 bases from J, with 13 bases between. This CDR3 comprises 15 residues. The CDR3: CASSITGSGYNEQFF. As DNA, the CDR3 is TGTGCCAGTAGTATCACCGGAAGTGGGTACAATGAGCAGTTCTTC.

This clonotype was counted at least ten times. The V call is TRBV10-3, the J call TRBJ2-3, with unresolved D. The CDR3 covers 11 residues. Germline values: CDR1 ENHRY, CDR2 SYGVKD. Trimming stripped 8 bases from V and 3 bases from J, with 6 bases between. The CDR3: CAISATDTQYF. CDR3 bases: TGTGCCATCTCAGCGACAGATACGCAGTATTTT.

There are a few counts of this clonotype. Germline is not matched at one junction end, which may reflect a read error. The chain uses TRBV15 and TRBJ2-1; D is ambiguous. CDR3 length equals 13 residues. Germline CDR1 reads LNHNV; CDR2 reads YYDKDF (reference sequence). This chain's CDR3 is CASLSMSSNEQFF. The CDR3, as DNA: TGTGCCTCTCTTAGCATGTCCTCCAATGAGCAGTTCTTC.

J is TRBJ1-2 and V is TRBV29-1; 9 nucleotides match TRBD1. Losses at the gene ends were 4 bases for V and 6 bases for J; bases not matched to a gene: 9. CDR1 SQVTM and CDR2 ANQGSEA come from the germline V gene. CDR3 length equals 14 residues. The CDR3 loop is CSVASLTGGHGYTF. In DNA, the CDR3 is TGCAGCGTTGCGTCTCTTACAGGGGGCCATGGCTACACCTTC.

This chain connects TRBV20-1 to TRBJ1-5; D might be TRBD1 (5 bases). Germline V gene sequence: CDR1 DFQATT, CDR2 SNEGSKA (reference sequence). CDR3 length: 13 residues. V gave up 3 bases and J gave up 6 bases, with 12 bases separating them. DNA for the CDR3: TGCAGTGCTAGCGGGGGGGGAACTCAGCCCCAGCATTTT. It is translated as CSASGGGTQPQHF.

This clonotype was counted a few times. The V gene is TRBV12-3 or TRBV12-4, the J gene TRBJ2-3, with 12 bases that match TRBD2. CDR3 size: 15 residues. Trimming at V came to 1 base and at J to 6 bases, leaving 2 bases not matched to a gene. The CDR3 spells CASSLVLAGGDTQYF. The CDR3 bases are TGTGCCAGCAGTTTAGTCCTAGCGGGAGGGGATACGCAGTATTTT.

This clonotype occurred many times. The chain couples TRBV7-2 to TRBJ2-3; D not certain. The CDR3 is 13 amino acids. The germline gives CDR1 SGHTA, CDR2 FQGNSA. Trimming shortened V by 5 bases and J by 1 base, and 7 bases separated the two germline ends. The CDR3 region has the DNA TGTGCCAGCAGCCCCACCCGCACAGATACGCAGTATTTT. Protein: CASSPTRTDTQYF.

The J gene is TRBJ1-1, the V gene TRBV7-9; D unresolved. V shed 6 bases and J shed 3 bases, with 8 bases lying between them. Germline V lookup: CDR1 SEHNR, CDR2 FQNEAQ (reference sequence). CDR3 size: 12 residues. Written as DNA, the CDR3 is TGTGCCAGCAGTTCCTTTTACACTGAAGCTTTCTTT. Its translation: CASSSFYTEAFF.

This chain uses TRBV19 with TRBJ2-2; 8 bases are shared with TRBD1. The CDR3 sequence is 16 residues long. J was trimmed by 2 bases and V by 4 bases; bases with no gene match: 6. Germline CDR1 LNHDA, CDR2 SQIVND (reference sequence). The CDR3: CASSTTGQGNTGELFF. DNA for the CDR3: TGTGCCAGTAGTACGACAGGACAGGGAAACACCGGGGAGCTGTTTTTT.

This clonotype turned up a few times. The chain links TRBV6-5 to TRBJ1-2; TRBD1 agrees at 12 bases. V was pared by 9 bases and J by 4 bases, with 12 bases of the junction left unmatched. Germline CDR1 and CDR2: MNHEY and SVGAGI. The CDR3 contains 16 residues. DNA of the CDR3: TGTGCCAGTTGGTCGGGACAGGGGGCGGTCGGCTATGGCTACACCTTC. Translating it yields CASWSGQGAVGYGYTF.

This clonotype was seen repeatedly, ten times or more. This chain connects TRBV7-2 to TRBJ1-2; TRBD1 matches at 8 bases. This CDR3 is built from 16 residues. CDR1 SGHTA and CDR2 FQGNSA come from the germline V gene. The V gene end was trimmed by 5 bases and the J gene end by 8 bases; junction bases not matched to a gene: 16. The CDR3 coding sequence is TGTGCCAGCAGCAGGGGACAGGCCCGAAATAGAGGCGGCTACACCTTC. It codes for CASSRGQARNRGGYTF.

This clonotype came up many times. The rearrangement links TRBV19 to TRBJ1-5; tentatively, D is TRBD1 (5 bases). V shed 5 bases and J shed 2 bases, with 13 bases lying between them. The CDR3 spans 15 residues. The germline CDR1 and CDR2 sequences are LNHDA and SQIVND (reference sequence). The CDR3 DNA sequence: TGTGCCAGTAGTTTTATAGGGGCCGGCAATCAGCCCCAGCATTTT. Translation: CASSFIGAGNQPQHF.

The V and J genes are TRBV19 and TRBJ1-5; D unresolved. The CDR3 consists of 16 residues. Germline lookup yields CDR1 LNHDA and CDR2 SQIVND (reference sequence). Trimming left V 7 bases short and J 2 bases short, with 18 bases between. The CDR3 DNA reads as TGTGCCAGTATAGACACCTCAATATGGGGCAATCAGCCCCAGCATTTT. Translation gives CASIDTSIWGNQPQHF.

In its sample, this clonotype was seen many times. The genes are TRBV6-5 and TRBJ2-6; D is ambiguous. The CDR3 is 17 residues long. The V end lost 2 bases, the J end lost 0 bases, and 11 bases lay between the germline ends. Germline assignment: CDR1 MNHEY and CDR2 SVGAGI. In nucleotides, the CDR3 is TGTGCCAGCAGTTACGGTTCACAAGGCTCTGGGGCCAACGTCCTGACTTTC. It codes for CASSYGSQGSGANVLTF.

This clonotype has at least ten counts. The V and J genes are TRBV6-2 or TRBV6-3 and TRBJ1-5; 9 positions match TRBD1. CDR3 size: 15 residues. J lost 7 bases, V lost 6 bases, and 10 bases had no gene match. Germline values: CDR1 MNHEY, CDR2 SVGEGT. The CDR3, as DNA: TGTGCCAGCAGCTATACCGGGACAGGGTACCAGCCCCAGCATTTT. Translated: CASSYTGTGYQPQHF.